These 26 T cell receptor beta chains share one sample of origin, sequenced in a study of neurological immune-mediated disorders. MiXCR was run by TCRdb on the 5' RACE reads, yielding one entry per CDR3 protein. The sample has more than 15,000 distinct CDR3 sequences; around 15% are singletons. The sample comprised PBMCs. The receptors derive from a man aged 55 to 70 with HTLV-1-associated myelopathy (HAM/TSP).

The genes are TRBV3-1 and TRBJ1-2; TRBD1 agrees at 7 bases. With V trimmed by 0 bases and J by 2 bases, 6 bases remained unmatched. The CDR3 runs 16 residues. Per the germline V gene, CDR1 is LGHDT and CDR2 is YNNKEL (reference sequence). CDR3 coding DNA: TGTGCCAGCAGCCAAGAGAGCTTACAGGGGAACTATGGCTACACCTTC. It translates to CASSQESLQGNYGYTF.

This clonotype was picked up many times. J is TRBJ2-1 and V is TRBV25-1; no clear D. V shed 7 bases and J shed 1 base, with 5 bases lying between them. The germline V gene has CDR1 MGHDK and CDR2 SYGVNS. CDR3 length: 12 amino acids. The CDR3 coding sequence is TGTGCCAGCATCGGTTCCTACAATGAGCAGTTCTTC. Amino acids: CASIGSYNEQFF.

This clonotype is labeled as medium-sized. The CDR3 DNA reads as TGCGCCAGCAGCCAAGGGGTAGTAACCACCGGTAGCAGAGCTTTCTTT. Translated: CASSQGVVTTGSRAFF. The chain combines TRBV4-1 with TRBJ1-1; D is undetermined. There are 16 residues in the CDR3. Trimming removed 1 base from V and 10 bases from J, with 22 bases in between. Germline CDR1 and CDR2: MGHRA and YSYEKL.

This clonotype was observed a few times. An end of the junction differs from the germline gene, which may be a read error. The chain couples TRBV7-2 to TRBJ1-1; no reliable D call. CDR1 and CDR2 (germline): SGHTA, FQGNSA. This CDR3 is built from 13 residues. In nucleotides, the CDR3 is TGTGCCAGCAGCTTAAGCAGAGACACTGCAGCTTTCTTT. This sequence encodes CASSLSRDTAAFF.

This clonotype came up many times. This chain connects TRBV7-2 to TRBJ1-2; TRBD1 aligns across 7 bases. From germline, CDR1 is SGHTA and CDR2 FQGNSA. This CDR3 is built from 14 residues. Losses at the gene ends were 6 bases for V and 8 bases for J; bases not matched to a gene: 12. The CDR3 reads CASRLRRDRNGYTF. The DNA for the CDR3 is TGTGCCAGCAGACTTCGCCGGGACAGAAACGGCTACACCTTC.

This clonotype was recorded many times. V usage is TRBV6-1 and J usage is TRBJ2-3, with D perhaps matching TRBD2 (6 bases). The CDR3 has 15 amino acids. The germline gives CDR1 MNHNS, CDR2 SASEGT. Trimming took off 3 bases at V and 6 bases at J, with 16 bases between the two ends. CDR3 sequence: CASSDAWSGEDTQYF. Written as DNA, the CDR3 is TGTGCCAGCAGTGACGCCTGGTCGGGGGAGGATACGCAGTATTTT.

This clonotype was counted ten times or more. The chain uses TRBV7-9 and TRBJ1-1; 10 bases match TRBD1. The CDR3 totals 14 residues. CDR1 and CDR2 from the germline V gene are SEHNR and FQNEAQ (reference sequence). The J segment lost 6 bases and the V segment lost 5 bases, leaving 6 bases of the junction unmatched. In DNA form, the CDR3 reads TGTGCCAGCAGCGGAGACAGGGGGCGGCCTGAAGCTTTCTTT. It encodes CASSGDRGRPEAFF.

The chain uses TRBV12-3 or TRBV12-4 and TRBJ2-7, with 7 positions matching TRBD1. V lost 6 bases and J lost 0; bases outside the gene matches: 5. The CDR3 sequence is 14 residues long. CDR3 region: CASRPGTDSYEQYF. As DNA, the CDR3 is TGTGCCAGCAGGCCCGGGACAGACTCCTACGAGCAGTACTTC.

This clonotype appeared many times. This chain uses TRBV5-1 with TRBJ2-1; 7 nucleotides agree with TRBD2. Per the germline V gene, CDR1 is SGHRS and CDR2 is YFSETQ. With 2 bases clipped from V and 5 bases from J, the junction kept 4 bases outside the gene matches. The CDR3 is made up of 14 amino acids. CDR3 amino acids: CASSFAGENNEQFF. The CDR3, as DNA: TGCGCCAGCAGCTTTGCGGGGGAGAACAATGAGCAGTTCTTC.

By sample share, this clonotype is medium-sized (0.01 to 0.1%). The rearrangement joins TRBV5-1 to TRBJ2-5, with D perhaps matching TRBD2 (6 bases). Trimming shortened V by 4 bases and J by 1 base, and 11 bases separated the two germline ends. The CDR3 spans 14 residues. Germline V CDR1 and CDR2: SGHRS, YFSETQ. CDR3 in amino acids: CASSHGDFQETQYF. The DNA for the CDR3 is TGCGCCAGCAGCCACGGGGACTTCCAAGAGACCCAGTACTTC.

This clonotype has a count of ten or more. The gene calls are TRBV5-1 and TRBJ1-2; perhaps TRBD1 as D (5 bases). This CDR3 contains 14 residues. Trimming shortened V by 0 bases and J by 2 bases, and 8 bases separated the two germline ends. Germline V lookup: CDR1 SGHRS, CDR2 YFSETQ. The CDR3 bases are TGCGCCAGCAGCTTGGAGCAGGGAAACTATGGCTACACCTTC. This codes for CASSLEQGNYGYTF.

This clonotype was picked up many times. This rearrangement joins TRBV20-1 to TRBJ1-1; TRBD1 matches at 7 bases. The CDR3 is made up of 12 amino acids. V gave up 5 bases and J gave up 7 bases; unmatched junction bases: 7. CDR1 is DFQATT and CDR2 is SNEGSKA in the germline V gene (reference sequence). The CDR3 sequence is CSAYRGGNEAFF. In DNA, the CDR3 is TGCAGTGCTTACAGGGGCGGGAATGAAGCTTTCTTT.

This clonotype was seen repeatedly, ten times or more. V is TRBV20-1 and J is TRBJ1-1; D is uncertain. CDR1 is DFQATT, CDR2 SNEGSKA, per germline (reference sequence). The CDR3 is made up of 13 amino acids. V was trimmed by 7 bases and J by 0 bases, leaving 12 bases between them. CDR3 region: CSVNGDMNTEAFF. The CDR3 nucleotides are TGCAGTGTCAATGGGGATATGAACACTGAAGCTTTCTTT.

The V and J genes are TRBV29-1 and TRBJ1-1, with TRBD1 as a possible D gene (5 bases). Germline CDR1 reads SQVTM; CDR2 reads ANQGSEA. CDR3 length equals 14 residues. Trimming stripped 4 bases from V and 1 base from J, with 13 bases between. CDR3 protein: CSVAPGQGNTEAFF. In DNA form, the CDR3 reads TGCAGCGTTGCCCCAGGGCAAGGGAACACTGAAGCTTTCTTT.

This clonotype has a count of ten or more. This chain's CDR3 is CASSSTGGVTEAFF. The CDR3 DNA sequence: TGCGCCAGCAGCTCTACAGGGGGCGTCACTGAAGCTTTCTTT. The chain links TRBV5-1 to TRBJ1-1; 9 bases are shared with TRBD1. Per the germline V gene, CDR1 is SGHRS and CDR2 is YFSETQ. The V gene end was trimmed by 3 bases and the J gene end by 4 bases; junction bases not matched to a gene: 4. This CDR3 is 14 amino acids long.

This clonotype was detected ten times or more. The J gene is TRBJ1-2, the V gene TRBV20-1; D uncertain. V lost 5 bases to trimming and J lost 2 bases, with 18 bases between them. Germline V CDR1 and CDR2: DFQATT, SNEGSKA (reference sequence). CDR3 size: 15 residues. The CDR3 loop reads CSAHPPDGINYGYTF. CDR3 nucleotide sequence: TGCAGTGCTCACCCTCCGGACGGAATAAACTATGGCTACACCTTC.

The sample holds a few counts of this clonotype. CDR3 amino acids: CASSPRFRTGANYGYTF. The CDR3 DNA is TGTGCCAGCTCACCACGCTTTAGGACAGGAGCTAACTATGGCTACACCTTC. The V and J genes are TRBV18 and TRBJ1-2, with 7 bases identical to TRBD1. CDR3 length equals 17 residues. Trimming at V came to 1 base and at J to 0 bases, leaving 8 bases not matched to a gene. Germline V gene data show CDR1 as KGHSH and CDR2 as LQKENI.

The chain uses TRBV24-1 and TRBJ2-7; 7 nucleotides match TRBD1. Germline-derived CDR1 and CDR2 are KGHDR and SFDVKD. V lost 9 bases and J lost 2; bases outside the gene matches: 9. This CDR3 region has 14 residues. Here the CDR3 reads CATPGWDSPYEQYF. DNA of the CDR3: TGTGCCACCCCCGGCTGGGACAGCCCCTACGAGCAGTACTTC.

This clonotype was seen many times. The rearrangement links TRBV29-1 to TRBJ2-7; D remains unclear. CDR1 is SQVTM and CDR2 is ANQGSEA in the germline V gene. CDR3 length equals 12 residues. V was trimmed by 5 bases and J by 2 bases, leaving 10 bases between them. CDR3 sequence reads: CSVQMAAYEQYF. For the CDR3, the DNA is TGCAGCGTTCAAATGGCAGCCTACGAGCAGTACTTC.

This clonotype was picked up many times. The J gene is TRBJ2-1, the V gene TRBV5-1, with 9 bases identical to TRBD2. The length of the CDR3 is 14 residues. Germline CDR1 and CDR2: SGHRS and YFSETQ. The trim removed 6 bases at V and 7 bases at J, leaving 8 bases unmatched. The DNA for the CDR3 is TGCGCCAGCAATGAGGGACTAGCTAGTAATGAGCAGTTCTTC. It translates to CASNEGLASNEQFF.

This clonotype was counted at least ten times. The CDR3 sequence: CATTTAGETQYF. In DNA form, the CDR3 reads TGTGCCACAACGACCGCCGGTGAGACCCAGTACTTC. V and J are TRBV2 and TRBJ2-5; unclear D gene. This CDR3 is built from 12 residues. Germline CDR1 reads SNHLY; CDR2 reads FYNNEI. V lost 10 bases and J 5 bases, leaving 14 bases between the germline ends.

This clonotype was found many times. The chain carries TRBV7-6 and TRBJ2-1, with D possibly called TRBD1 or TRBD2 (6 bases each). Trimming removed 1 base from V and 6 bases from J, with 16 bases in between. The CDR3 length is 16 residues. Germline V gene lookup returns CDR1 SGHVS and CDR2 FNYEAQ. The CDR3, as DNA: TGTGCCAGCAGCTTAGGGGGGGCAGGGGAATTCAATGAGCAGTTCTTC. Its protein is CASSLGGAGEFNEQFF. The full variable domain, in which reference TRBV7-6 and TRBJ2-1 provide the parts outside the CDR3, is GAGVSQSPRYKVTKRGQDVALRCDPISGHVSLYWYRQALGQGPEFLTYFNYEAQQDKSGLPNDRFSAERPEGSISTLTIQRTEQRDSAMYRCASSLGGAGEFNEQFFGPGTRLTVL.

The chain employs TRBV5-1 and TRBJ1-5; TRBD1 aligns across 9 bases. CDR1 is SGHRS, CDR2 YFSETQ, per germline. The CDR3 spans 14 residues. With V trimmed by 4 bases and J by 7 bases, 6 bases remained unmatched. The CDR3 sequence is CASSQDRGGQPQHF. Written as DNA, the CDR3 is TGCGCCAGCAGCCAGGACAGGGGAGGACAGCCCCAGCATTTT.

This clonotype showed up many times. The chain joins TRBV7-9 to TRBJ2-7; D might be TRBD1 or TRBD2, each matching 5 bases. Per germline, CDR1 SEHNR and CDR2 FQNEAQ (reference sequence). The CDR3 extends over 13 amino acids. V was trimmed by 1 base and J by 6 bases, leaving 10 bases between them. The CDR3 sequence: CASSLVGTAEQYF. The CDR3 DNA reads TGTGCCAGCAGCTTAGTAGGGACGGCCGAGCAGTACTTC.

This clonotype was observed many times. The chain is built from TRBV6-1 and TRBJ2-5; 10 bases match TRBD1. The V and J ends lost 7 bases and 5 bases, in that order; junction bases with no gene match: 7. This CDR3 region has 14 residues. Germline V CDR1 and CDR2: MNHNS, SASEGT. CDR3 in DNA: TGTGCCAGCAATCCGGGACAGGGGTGGGAGACCCAGTACTTC. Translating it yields CASNPGQGWETQYF.

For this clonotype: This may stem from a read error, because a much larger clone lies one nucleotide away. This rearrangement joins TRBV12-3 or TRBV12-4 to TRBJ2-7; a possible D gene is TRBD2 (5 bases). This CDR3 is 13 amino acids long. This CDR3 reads CATSLRRAYEQYF. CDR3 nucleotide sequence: TGTGCCACCAGTTTACGGCGGGCCTACGAGCAGTACTTC.